Below, 28 T cell receptor beta chains from the same sample are listed, as sequenced in a study of blood T cell repertoires in COVID-19. The table came from immunoSEQ multiplex PCR; TCRdb's copy has only in-frame clones and leaves some out. This sample carries around 210,000 clones, approximately 90% of them seen once, and the ten largest clones take roughly a sixth. The material sequenced was peripheral blood. The receptors derive from a man aged 50-60 years with COVID-19, enrolled during active disease.

The chain combines TRBV6-2 or TRBV6-3 with TRBJ2-2; 11 nucleotides match TRBD1. V shed 5 bases, J shed 6 bases, and the junction held 11 bases outside the gene matches. This CDR3 comprises 17 residues. Germline V gives CDR1 MNHEY, CDR2 SVGEGT. The CDR3 DNA sequence: TGTGCCAGCAGTGGGGGACCGGGACAGGGGGTCCCCGGGGAGCTGTTTTTT. It encodes CASSGGPGQGVPGELFF.

This sequence joins TRBV6-1 and TRBJ2-7; 7 bases match TRBD2. With 2 bases clipped from V and 4 bases from J, the junction kept 14 bases outside the gene matches. Germline CDR1 MNHNS, CDR2 SASEGT. The CDR3 runs to 17 residues. The CDR3 bases are TGTGCCAGCAGTGAACACGGCGGCGGGAGCTTCGGATACGAGCAGTACTTC. Translation gives CASSEHGGGSFGYEQYF.

The rearrangement uses TRBV4-2 and TRBJ2-1; 11 bases line up with TRBD2. There are 16 residues in the CDR3. From germline, CDR1 is LGHNA and CDR2 YNFKEQ. The V and J ends lost 4 bases and 0 bases, in that order; junction bases with no gene match: 2. CDR3 in DNA: TGTGCCAGCAGCCTCCTAGCGGGAGGCTCCTACAATGAGCAGTTCTTC. As protein: CASSLLAGGSYNEQFF.

The rearrangement joins TRBV30 to TRBJ2-7, with D possibly TRBD1 on 6 matching bases. CDR3 length equals 13 residues. V was pared by 3 bases and J by 1 base, with 10 bases between. From germline, CDR1 is GTSNPN and CDR2 SVGIG (reference sequence). CDR3 sequence (DNA): TGTGCCTGGAGAGGGGACAATTCCTACGAGCAGTACTTC. Translated, it gives CAWRGDNSYEQYF.

The chain couples TRBV6-2 or TRBV6-3 to TRBJ2-1; 7 nucleotides match TRBD2. The CDR3 has 14 amino acids. V lost 0 bases, J lost 8 bases, and 4 bases stayed unmatched. CDR1 is MNHEY and CDR2 is SVGEGT in the germline V gene. CDR3 sequence reads: CASSYSLLAYEQFF. For the CDR3, the DNA is TGTGCCAGCAGTTACTCCCTACTAGCGTATGAGCAGTTCTTC.

The rearrangement joins TRBV4-3 to TRBJ2-2; TRBD2 agrees at 9 bases. Trimming took 1 base from V and 7 from J; bases not matched to a gene: 7. Germline CDR1 and CDR2: LGHNA and YSLEER. The CDR3 extends over 16 amino acids. The CDR3 region has the DNA TGCGCCAGCAGCCAAGGGGGGACTAGCTTCAGCGGGGAGCTGTTTTTT. This encodes CASSQGGTSFSGELFF.

V is TRBV7-3 and J is TRBJ1-6; no clear D. With 4 bases removed from V and 0 bases from J, the gap between germline ends came to 19 bases. Germline V CDR1 and CDR2: SGHTA, FQGTGA. The CDR3 consists of 19 residues. CDR3 amino acids: CASSSPPAGNSSYNSPLHF. As DNA, the CDR3 is TGTGCCAGCAGCTCCCCCCCCGCAGGCAACAGCTCCTATAATTCACCCCTCCACTTT.

A single count supports this clone. The chain links TRBV29-1 to TRBJ2-2; D is ambiguous. This CDR3 comprises 14 residues. The germline V gene has CDR1 SQVTM and CDR2 ANQGSEA. Trimming removed 8 bases at V and 7 bases at J, with 20 bases between. The CDR3 reads CSPGNEVFGGELFF. Written as DNA, the CDR3 is TGCAGCCCCGGCAATGAGGTCTTTGGCGGGGAGCTGTTTTTT.

This chain connects TRBV28 to TRBJ1-5; 8 bases align to TRBD1. This CDR3 contains 17 residues. Germline loops: CDR1 MDHEN, CDR2 SYDVKM. Trimming cost V 0 bases and J 0 bases; bases outside gene matches: 4. This CDR3 reads CASSLWMGQDSNQPQHF. The CDR3 DNA sequence: TGTGCCAGCAGTTTATGGATGGGACAGGATAGCAATCAGCCCCAGCATTTT.

CDR3 protein: CASSLGDRDNEQFF. In DNA, the CDR3 is TGTGCCAGCAGCCTAGGGGACAGGGACAATGAGCAGTTCTTC. V usage is TRBV3-1 (or the pseudogene TRBV3-2) and J usage is TRBJ2-1; TRBD1 matches 9 bases. Unmatched junction bases numbered 3, after V lost 4 bases and J lost 5 bases. CDR1 LGHDT and CDR2 YNNKEL come from the germline V gene (reference sequence). The CDR3 has 14 amino acids.

CDR3 nucleotides: TGTGCTGCGGGGGGGCAGGGGGCTGAGGAGACCCAGTACTTC. This translates into CAAGGQGAEETQYF. This sequence joins TRBV19 and TRBJ2-5, with D perhaps matching TRBD2 (9 bases). The CDR3 runs to 14 residues. Germline V lookup: CDR1 LNHDA, CDR2 SQIVND (reference sequence).

The chain combines TRBV5-4 with TRBJ2-3; 12 nucleotides match TRBD2. Trimming took 3 bases from V and 5 from J; bases not matched to a gene: 7. The CDR3 has 16 residues. CDR1 is SGHNT, CDR2 YYREEE, per germline (reference sequence). The CDR3 nucleotides are TGTGCCAGCAGCTGGCTAGCGGGGGGGCCCGGAGATACGCAGTATTTT. As protein: CASSWLAGGPGDTQYF.

The J gene is TRBJ2-7, the V gene TRBV3-1 (or the pseudogene TRBV3-2); no clear D. Germline CDR1 LGHDT, CDR2 YNNKEL (reference sequence). The germline V and J ends were trimmed by 1 base and 2 bases, with 3 bases remaining between them. The CDR3 totals 12 residues. This CDR3 is CASSQGPYEQYF. The CDR3, as DNA: TGTGCCAGCAGCCAAGGGCCCTACGAGCAGTACTTC.

In nucleotides, the CDR3 is TGTGCCAGCAGTTTGTGGGGGGGCAGCTCCTACAATGAGCAGTTCTTC. Translation gives CASSLWGGSSYNEQFF. The V gene is TRBV27, the J gene TRBJ2-1; the D gene is possibly TRBD2 (7 bases). Germline CDR1 reads MNHEY; CDR2 reads SMNVEV (reference sequence). CDR3 size: 16 residues. V lost 3 bases and J lost 0, with 12 bases in between.

This sequence joins TRBV5-1 and TRBJ2-7; 10 bases fit TRBD1. With V trimmed by 2 bases and J by 4 bases, 3 bases remained unmatched. The V gene's germline CDR1 is SGHRS and CDR2 YFSETQ. The CDR3 covers 14 residues. The CDR3 loop reads CASSFGTGAYEQYF. CDR3 in DNA: TGCGCCAGCAGCTTTGGGACAGGGGCGTACGAGCAGTACTTC.

V and J are TRBV7-9 and TRBJ2-3, with D tentatively TRBD2 (5 bases). The germline V gene has CDR1 SEHNR and CDR2 FQNEAQ (reference sequence). Trimming shortened V by 3 bases and J by 4 bases, and 14 bases separated the two germline ends. The CDR3 loop spans 15 amino acids. CDR3 loop: CASSFFSAAADTQYF. CDR3 bases: TGTGCCAGCAGCTTTTTTAGCGCTGCTGCAGATACGCAGTATTTT.

The CDR3 DNA is TGTGCCAGCCGACAGGGGGCGCTGAAGGATGGAGATACGCAGTATTTT. It specifies CASRQGALKDGDTQYF. The chain is built from TRBV2 and TRBJ2-3, with 10 bases fitting TRBD1. The germline V gene encodes CDR1 SNHLY and CDR2 FYNNEI. J was trimmed by 5 bases and V by 8 bases; bases with no gene match: 13. The CDR3 is made up of 16 amino acids.

The count of this clone is one. The gene calls are TRBV7-2 and TRBJ1-2; D call uncertain. With 10 bases removed from V and 1 base from J, the gap between germline ends came to 13 bases. Germline V lookup: CDR1 SGHTA, CDR2 FQGNSA. The CDR3 extends over 13 amino acids. CDR3 region: CATHPGNNYGYTF. The CDR3 DNA sequence: TGTGCCACCCACCCCGGGAATAACTATGGCTACACCTTC.

The rearrangement links TRBV18 to TRBJ2-7, with a weak D call TRBD2 (5 bases). Germline loops: CDR1 KGHSH, CDR2 LQKENI. The CDR3 runs 16 residues. V lost 1 base to trimming and J lost 3 bases, with 16 bases between them. CDR3 in amino acids: CASSPHPAATGYEQYF. The CDR3 DNA is TGTGCCAGCTCACCACATCCAGCGGCAACGGGCTACGAGCAGTACTTC.

The rearrangement links TRBV9 to TRBJ2-7; the D gene is possibly TRBD1 (5 bases). The CDR3 has 14 amino acids. Germline values: CDR1 SGDLS, CDR2 YYNGEE. V was pared by 4 bases and J by 5 bases, with 16 bases between. CDR3 nucleotide sequence: TGTGCCAGCAGCCCTCCGTTAGGACACGACGAGCAGTACTTC. Amino acid sequence: CASSPPLGHDEQYF.

This rearrangement joins TRBV18 to TRBJ2-3; 11 bases align to TRBD2. Germline CDR1 is KGHSH and CDR2 is LQKENI. V gave up 4 bases and J gave up 0 bases; unmatched junction bases: 6. The CDR3 covers 17 residues. The CDR3 spells CASSQGTSGTSTDTQYF. CDR3 coding DNA: TGTGCCAGCTCACAGGGGACTAGCGGCACTAGCACAGATACGCAGTATTTT. Drawing the rest from reference TRBV18 and TRBJ2-3, the complete variable domain is NAGVMQNPRHLVRRRGQEARLRCSPMKGHSHVYWYRQLPEEGLKFMVYLQKENIIDESGMPKERFSAEFPKEGPSILRIQQVVRGDSAAYFCASSQGTSGTSTDTQYFGPGTRLTVL.

The chain combines TRBV4-3 with TRBJ2-1; 7 bases align to TRBD1. CDR1 LGHNA and CDR2 YSLEER come from the germline V gene. The CDR3 is made up of 16 amino acids. The J segment lost 3 bases and the V segment lost 4 bases, leaving 9 bases of the junction unmatched. The CDR3 spells CASSRTPGTDYNEQFF. The CDR3 DNA reads as TGCGCCAGCAGCCGAACCCCCGGGACAGACTACAATGAGCAGTTCTTC.

This chain links TRBV3-1 (or the pseudogene TRBV3-2) with TRBJ1-1; D call uncertain. Germline CDR1 LGHDT, CDR2 YNNKEL (reference sequence). The V gene lost 6 bases and the J gene lost 1 base, with 9 bases spanning the gap. The CDR3 sequence is 13 residues long. In DNA, the CDR3 is TGTGCCAGCAGACAAACAAGGAACACTGAAGCTTTCTTT. It yields the protein CASRQTRNTEAFF.

The chain couples TRBV7-2 to TRBJ1-2; no definite D call. V dropped 3 bases and J dropped 2 bases, with 10 bases sitting between them. Germline V gene sequence: CDR1 SGHTA, CDR2 FQGNSA. This CDR3 has 14 residues. The CDR3 here is CASSFVEGNYGYTF. In DNA form, the CDR3 reads TGTGCCAGCAGCTTTGTTGAGGGAAACTATGGCTACACCTTC.

The chain has TRBV15 and TRBJ2-5; 8 bases match TRBD1. This CDR3 is built from 15 residues. Germline assignment: CDR1 LNHNV and CDR2 YYDKDF (reference sequence). V lost 0 bases and J lost 4; bases outside the gene matches: 4. CDR3 sequence: CATSRDQDRVETQYF. The CDR3 region has the DNA TGTGCCACCAGCAGAGATCAGGACAGGGTAGAGACCCAGTACTTC. Together with reference TRBV15 and TRBJ2-5, the CDR3 gives the full variable domain: DAMVIQNPRYQVTQFGKPVTLSCSQTLNHNVMYWYQQKSSQAPKLLFHYYDKDFNNEADTPDNFQSRRPNTSFCFLDIRSPGLGDTAMYLCATSRDQDRVETQYFGPGTRLLVL.

The rearrangement joins TRBV7-6 to TRBJ1-3, with TRBD1 identical over 8 bases. V lost 5 bases and J lost 0; bases outside the gene matches: 6. Germline loops: CDR1 SGHVS, CDR2 FNYEAQ. CDR3 length: 16 amino acids. CDR3 DNA sequence: TGTGCCAGCAGCCCCCAGGACAGGGCCTCTGGAAACACCATATATTTT. This encodes CASSPQDRASGNTIYF.

CDR3 in DNA: TGTGCCAGCAGCCAAGGCACCGGGACTAGCGGGGACACGAGGACAGATACGCAGTATTTT. Encoded protein: CASSQGTGTSGDTRTDTQYF. V is TRBV3-1 (or the pseudogene TRBV3-2) and J is TRBJ2-3; 13 positions match TRBD2. Per the germline V gene, CDR1 is LGHDT and CDR2 is YNNKEL (reference sequence). The CDR3 is made up of 20 amino acids. Trimming cost V 1 base and J 3 bases; bases outside gene matches: 13.

The gene calls are TRBV19 and TRBJ1-6; 10 bases are a match to TRBD1. The germline V gene has CDR1 LNHDA and CDR2 SQIVND (reference sequence). V shed 6 bases and J 7 bases; nucleotides not matched to a gene: 3. CDR3 length: 14 residues. The CDR3 bases are TGTGCCAGTAGGGGGACAGGGGCGAATTCACCCCTCCACTTT. This encodes CASRGTGANSPLHF.